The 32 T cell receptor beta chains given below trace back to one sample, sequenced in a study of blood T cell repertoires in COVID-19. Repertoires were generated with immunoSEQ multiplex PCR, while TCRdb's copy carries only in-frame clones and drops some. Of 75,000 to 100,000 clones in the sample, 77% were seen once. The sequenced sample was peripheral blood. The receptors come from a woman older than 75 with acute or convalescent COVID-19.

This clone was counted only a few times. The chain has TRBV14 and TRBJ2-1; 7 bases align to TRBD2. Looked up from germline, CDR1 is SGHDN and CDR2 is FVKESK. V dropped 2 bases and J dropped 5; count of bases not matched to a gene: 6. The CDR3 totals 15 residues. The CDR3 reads CASSQLGGVNNEQFF. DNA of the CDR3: TGTGCCAGCAGCCAATTGGGGGGGGTCAACAATGAGCAGTTCTTC.

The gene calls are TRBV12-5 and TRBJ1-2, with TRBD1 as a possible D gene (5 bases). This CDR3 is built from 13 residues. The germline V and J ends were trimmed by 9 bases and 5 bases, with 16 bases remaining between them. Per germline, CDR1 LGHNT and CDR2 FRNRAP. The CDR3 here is CASSPGFGYGYTF. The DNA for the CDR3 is TGTGCTAGCTCCCCAGGGTTCGGGTATGGCTACACCTTC.

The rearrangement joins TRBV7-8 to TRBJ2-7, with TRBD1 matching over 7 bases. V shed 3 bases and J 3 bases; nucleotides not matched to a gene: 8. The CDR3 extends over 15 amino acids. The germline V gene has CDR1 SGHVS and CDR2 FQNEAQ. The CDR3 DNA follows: TGTGCCAGCAGCTTGACAGGGAACCCAGTCTACGAGCAGTACTTC. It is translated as CASSLTGNPVYEQYF.

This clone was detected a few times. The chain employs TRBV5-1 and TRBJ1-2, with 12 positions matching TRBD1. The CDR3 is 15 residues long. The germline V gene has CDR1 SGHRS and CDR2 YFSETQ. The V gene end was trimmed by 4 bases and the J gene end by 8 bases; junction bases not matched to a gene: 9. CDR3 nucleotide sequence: TGCGCCAGCAGCGGGCTGGGACAGGGGGCCCGCGGCTACACCTTC. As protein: CASSGLGQGARGYTF.

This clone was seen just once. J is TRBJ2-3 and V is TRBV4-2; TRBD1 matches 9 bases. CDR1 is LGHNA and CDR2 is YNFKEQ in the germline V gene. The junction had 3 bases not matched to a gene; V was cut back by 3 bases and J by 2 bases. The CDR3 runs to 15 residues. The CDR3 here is CASSHGQGYTDTQYF. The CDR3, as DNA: TGTGCCAGCAGCCACGGACAGGGGTACACAGATACGCAGTATTTT.

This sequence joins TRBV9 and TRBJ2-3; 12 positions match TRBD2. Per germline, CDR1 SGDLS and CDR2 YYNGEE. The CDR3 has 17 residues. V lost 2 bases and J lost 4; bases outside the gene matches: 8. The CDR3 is CASSVQASGGASDTQYF. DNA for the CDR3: TGTGCCAGCAGCGTCCAGGCTAGCGGGGGGGCGTCAGATACGCAGTATTTT.

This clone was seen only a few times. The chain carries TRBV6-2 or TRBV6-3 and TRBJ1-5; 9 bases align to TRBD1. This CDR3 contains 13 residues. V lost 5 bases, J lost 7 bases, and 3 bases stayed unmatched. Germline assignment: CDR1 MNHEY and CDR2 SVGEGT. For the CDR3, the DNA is TGTGCCAGCAGTGCACAGGGGGCCCAGCCCCAGCATTTT. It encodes CASSAQGAQPQHF.

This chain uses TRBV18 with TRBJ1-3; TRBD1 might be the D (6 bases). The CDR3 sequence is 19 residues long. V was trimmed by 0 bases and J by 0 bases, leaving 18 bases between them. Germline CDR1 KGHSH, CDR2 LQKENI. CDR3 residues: CASSPPWASLGHSGNTIYF. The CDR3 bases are TGTGCCAGCTCACCACCGTGGGCATCTCTGGGACACTCTGGAAACACCATATATTTT.

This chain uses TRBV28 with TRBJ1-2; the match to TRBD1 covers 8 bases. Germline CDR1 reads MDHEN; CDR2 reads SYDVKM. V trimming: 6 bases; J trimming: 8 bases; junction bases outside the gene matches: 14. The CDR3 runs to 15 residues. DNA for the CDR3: TGTGCCAGCAGCGAAAATTGGGACAGGTGGTGGGGCTACACCTTC. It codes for CASSENWDRWWGYTF.

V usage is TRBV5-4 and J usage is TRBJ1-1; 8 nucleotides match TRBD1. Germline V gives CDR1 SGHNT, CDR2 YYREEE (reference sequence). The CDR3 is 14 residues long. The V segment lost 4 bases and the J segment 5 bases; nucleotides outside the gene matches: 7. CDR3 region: CASSPRTGQTEAFF. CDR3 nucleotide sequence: TGTGCCAGCAGCCCCCGGACAGGGCAAACTGAAGCTTTCTTT.

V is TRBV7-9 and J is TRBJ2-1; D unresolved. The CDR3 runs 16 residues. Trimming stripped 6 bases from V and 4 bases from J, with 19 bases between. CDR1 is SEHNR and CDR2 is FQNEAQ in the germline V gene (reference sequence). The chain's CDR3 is CASSSVPLTTYNEQFF. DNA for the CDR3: TGTGCCAGCAGTTCAGTACCCCTCACCACGTACAATGAGCAGTTCTTC.

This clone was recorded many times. The chain's CDR3 is CASSQFGLAGRRELFF. The CDR3 DNA sequence: TGCGCCAGCAGTCAATTCGGGCTAGCGGGAAGACGGGAGCTGTTTTTT. This chain joins TRBV23-1 and TRBJ2-2, with 9 bases matching TRBD2. TRBV23-1 is marked as an open reading frame, function uncertain. V was clipped by 1 base and J by 9 bases; unmatched bases: 9. The CDR3 contains 16 residues.

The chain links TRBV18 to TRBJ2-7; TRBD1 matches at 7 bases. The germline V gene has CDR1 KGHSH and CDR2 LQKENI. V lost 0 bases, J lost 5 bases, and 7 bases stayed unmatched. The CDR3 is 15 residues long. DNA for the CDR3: TGTGCCAGCTCACCACCCGCAGGGGGTTTCGACGAGCAGTACTTC. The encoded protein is CASSPPAGGFDEQYF.

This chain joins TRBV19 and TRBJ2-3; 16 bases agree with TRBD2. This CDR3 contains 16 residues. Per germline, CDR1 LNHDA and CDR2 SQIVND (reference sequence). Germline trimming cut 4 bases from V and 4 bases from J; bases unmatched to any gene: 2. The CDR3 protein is CASSTGTSGRADTQYF. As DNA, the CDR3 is TGTGCCAGTAGTACGGGGACTAGCGGGAGGGCAGATACGCAGTATTTT.

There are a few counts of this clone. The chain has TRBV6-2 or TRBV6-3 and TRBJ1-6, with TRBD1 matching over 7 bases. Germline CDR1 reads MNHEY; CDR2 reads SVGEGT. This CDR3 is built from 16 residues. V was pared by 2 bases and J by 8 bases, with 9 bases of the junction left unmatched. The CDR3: CASSYRPQGLYSPLHF. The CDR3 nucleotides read TGTGCCAGCAGTTACCGGCCACAGGGGCTCTATTCACCCCTCCACTTT.

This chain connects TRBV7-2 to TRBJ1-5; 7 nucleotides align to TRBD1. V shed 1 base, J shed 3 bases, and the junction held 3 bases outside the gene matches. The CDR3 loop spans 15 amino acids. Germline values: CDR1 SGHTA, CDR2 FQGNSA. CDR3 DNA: TGTGCCAGCAGCTTAGGGGGACAGTTCAATCAGCCCCAGCATTTT. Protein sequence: CASSLGGQFNQPQHF.

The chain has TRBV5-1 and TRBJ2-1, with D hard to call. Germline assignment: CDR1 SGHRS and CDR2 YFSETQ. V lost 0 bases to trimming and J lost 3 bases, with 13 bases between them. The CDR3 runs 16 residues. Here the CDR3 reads CASSLDGSMNYNEQFF. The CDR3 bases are TGCGCCAGCAGCTTGGATGGCTCCATGAACTACAATGAGCAGTTCTTC.

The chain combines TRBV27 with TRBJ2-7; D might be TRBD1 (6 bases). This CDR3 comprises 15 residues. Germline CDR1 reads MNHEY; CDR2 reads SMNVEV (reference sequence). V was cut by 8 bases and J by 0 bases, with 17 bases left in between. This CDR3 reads CASQPADSLSYEQYF. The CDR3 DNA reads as TGTGCCAGCCAACCCGCGGACAGTCTCTCCTACGAGCAGTACTTC.

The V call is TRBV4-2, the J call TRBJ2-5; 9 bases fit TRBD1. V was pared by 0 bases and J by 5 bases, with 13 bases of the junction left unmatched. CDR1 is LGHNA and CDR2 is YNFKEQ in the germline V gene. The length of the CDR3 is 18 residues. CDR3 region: CASSQEESGTGLLETQYF. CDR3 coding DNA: TGTGCCAGCAGCCAAGAAGAATCCGGGACAGGGCTCCTGGAGACCCAGTACTTC.

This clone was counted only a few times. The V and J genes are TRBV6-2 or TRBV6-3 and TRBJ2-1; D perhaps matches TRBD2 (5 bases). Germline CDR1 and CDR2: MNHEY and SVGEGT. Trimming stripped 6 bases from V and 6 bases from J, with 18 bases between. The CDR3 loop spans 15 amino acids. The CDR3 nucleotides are TGTGCCAGCAGCACAACTAGGGTTATTGGCAATGAGCAGTTCTTC. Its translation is CASSTTRVIGNEQFF.

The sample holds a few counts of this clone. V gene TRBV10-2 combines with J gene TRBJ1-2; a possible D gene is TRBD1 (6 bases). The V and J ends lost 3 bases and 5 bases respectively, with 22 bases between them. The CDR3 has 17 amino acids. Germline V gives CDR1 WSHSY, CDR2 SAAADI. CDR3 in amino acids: CASSDPPTGAGTYGYTF. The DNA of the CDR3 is TGCGCCAGCAGTGATCCCCCTACAGGAGCGGGGACATATGGCTACACCTTC.

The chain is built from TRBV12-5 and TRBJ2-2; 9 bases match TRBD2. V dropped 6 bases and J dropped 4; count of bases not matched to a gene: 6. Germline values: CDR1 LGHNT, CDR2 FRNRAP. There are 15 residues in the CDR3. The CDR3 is CASGLSGSVTGELFF. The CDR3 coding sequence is TGTGCTAGTGGCCTTAGCGGGAGCGTCACCGGGGAGCTGTTTTTT.

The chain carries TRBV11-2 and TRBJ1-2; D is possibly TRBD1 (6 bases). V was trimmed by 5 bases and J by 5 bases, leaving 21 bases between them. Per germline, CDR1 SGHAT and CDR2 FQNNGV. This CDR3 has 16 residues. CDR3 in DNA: TGTGCCAGCAGCATCCTACAGGGAGGGCCCTCTTATGGCTACACCTTC. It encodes CASSILQGGPSYGYTF.

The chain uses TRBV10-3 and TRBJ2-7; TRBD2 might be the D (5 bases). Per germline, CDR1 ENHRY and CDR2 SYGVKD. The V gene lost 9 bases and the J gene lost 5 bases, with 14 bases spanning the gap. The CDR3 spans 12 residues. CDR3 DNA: TGTGCCATTCGGGAAGTTGGCGACGAGCAGTACTTC. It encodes CAIREVGDEQYF.

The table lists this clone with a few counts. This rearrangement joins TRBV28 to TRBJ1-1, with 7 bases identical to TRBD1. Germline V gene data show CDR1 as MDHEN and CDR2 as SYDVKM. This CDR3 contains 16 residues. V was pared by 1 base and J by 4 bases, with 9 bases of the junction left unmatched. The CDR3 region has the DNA TGTGCCAGCAGTTTATCGACAGGGTTTAGGGGCACTGAAGCTTTCTTT. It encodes CASSLSTGFRGTEAFF.

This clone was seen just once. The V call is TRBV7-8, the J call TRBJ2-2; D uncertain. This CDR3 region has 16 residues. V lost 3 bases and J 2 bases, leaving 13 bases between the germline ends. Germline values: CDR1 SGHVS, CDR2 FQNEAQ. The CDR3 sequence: CASSLYQDINTGELFF. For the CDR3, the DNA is TGTGCCAGCAGCTTGTACCAAGACATCAACACCGGGGAGCTGTTTTTT.

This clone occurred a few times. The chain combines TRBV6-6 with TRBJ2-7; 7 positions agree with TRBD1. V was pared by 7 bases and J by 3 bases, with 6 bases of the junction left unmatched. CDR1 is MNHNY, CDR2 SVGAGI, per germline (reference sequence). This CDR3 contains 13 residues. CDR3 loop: CASTPDRFYEQYF. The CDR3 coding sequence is TGTGCCAGCACTCCGGACAGGTTCTACGAGCAGTACTTC.

The CDR3 spells CASSYQAGDNYEQYF. In nucleotides, the CDR3 is TGTGCCAGCAGTTACCAGGCAGGGGATAACTACGAGCAGTACTTC. The chain carries TRBV6-5 and TRBJ2-7, with D perhaps TRBD1 (6 bases). The V end lost 2 bases, the J end lost 3 bases, and 14 bases lay between the germline ends. CDR1 and CDR2 from the germline V gene are MNHEY and SVGAGI. This CDR3 is built from 15 residues.

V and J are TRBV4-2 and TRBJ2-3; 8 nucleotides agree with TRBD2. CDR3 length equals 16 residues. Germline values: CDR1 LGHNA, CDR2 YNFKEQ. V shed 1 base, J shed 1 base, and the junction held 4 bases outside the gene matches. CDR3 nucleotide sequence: TGTGCCAGCAGCCAAGTTCAACTAGCGGGCACAGATACGCAGTATTTT. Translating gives CASSQVQLAGTDTQYF.

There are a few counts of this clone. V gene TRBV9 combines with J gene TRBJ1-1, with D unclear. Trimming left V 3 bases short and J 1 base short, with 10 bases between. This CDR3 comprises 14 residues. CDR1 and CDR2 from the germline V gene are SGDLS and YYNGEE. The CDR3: CASSGSYWNTEAFF. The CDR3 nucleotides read TGTGCCAGCAGCGGATCTTACTGGAACACTGAAGCTTTCTTT.

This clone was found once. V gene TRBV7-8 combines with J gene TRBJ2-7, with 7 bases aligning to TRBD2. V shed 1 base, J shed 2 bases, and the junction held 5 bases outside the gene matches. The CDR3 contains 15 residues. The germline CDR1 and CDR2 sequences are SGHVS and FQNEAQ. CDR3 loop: CASSLVGGRAYEQYF. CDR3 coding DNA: TGTGCCAGCAGCTTAGTGGGGGGGAGGGCCTACGAGCAGTACTTC. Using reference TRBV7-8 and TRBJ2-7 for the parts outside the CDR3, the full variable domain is GAGVSQSPRYKVAKRGQDVALRCDPISGHVSLFWYQQALGQGPEFLTYFQNEAQLDKSGLPSDRFFAERPEGSVSTLKIQRTQQEDSAVYLCASSLVGGRAYEQYFGPGTRLTVT.

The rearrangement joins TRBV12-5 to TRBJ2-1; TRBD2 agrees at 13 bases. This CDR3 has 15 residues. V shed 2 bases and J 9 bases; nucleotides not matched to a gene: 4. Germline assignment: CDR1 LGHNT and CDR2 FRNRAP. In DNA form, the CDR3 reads TGTGCTAGTGGTTTGACTAGCGGGGGGGCCGGTGAGCAGTTCTTC. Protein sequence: CASGLTSGGAGEQFF.